This T cell receptor (beta chain) was obtained from a study of blood T cell repertoires in COVID-19. Study summary: From the United States, Italy and Spain came samples of acute and convalescent COVID-19.

Authors' methods: Amplification of reference gene primers provided the estimated nucleated cell counts. Some clones are missing from TCRdb's copy, which holds only in-frame ones; the method was immunoSEQ multiplex PCR. V, J and clone size are those of that table, while D and trimming were read from the DNA. The table has 200,000 or so clones, 82% seen once. CDR1 is SQVTM, CDR2 ANQGSEA, per germline. Trimming removed 7 bases from V and 2 bases from J, with 19 bases in between. The CDR3 spans 15 residues. This chain joins TRBV29-1 and TRBJ2-3; tentatively, D is TRBD2 (6 bases). Specimen: peripheral blood. This TCR was recovered from a woman aged 25 to 45 with acute or convalescent COVID-19. CDR3 amino acids: CSGTSSATFTDTQYF. The CDR3 bases are TGCAGCGGTACCTCTAGCGCTACATTCACAGATACGCAGTATTTT.